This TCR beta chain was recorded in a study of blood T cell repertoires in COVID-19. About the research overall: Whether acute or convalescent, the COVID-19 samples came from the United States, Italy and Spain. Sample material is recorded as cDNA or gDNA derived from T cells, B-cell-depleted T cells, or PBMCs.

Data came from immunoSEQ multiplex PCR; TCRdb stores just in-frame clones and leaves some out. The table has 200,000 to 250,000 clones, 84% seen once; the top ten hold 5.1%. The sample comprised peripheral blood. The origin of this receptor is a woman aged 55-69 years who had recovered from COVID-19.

In nucleotides, the CDR3 is TGTGCCAGCAGTAACCCGAAGGCGGGGGAGACCCAGTACTTC. It is translated as CASSNPKAGETQYF. The chain recombines TRBV6-1 with TRBJ2-5, with D tentatively TRBD2 (6 bases). V lost 5 bases and J 5 bases, leaving 15 bases between the germline ends. This CDR3 comprises 14 residues. Germline V gives CDR1 MNHNS, CDR2 SASEGT.